This T cell receptor beta chain comes out of a study of cytomegalovirus exposure and HLA in healthy donors. Study background: Caucasian-associated ancestry cluster membership applied to 75% to 85% of under 450 genotyped donors.

Study observations and caveats: A later examination showed that TCR association rates differed by HLA locus, with DRB1 most and HLA-C fewest. Earlier analysis found most TCR beta V segments productive about 90% or about 30% of the time. There were several of the most significant clusters that appeared linked to common viral pathogens in a later analysis.

Concerning this clone itself: The antigen remains undetermined.

PCR was performed using 60 Vbeta and 13 Jbeta primers. Libraries were prepared by immunoSEQ multiplex PCR; TCRdb keeps only in-frame clonotypes and omits some of them. The table records about 140,000 clones, roughly 76% of them present only once. Trimming removed 6 bases from V and 1 base from J; junction bases left unmatched: 7. Germline V gene lookup returns CDR1 MNHEY and CDR2 SMNVEV (reference sequence). The CDR3 sequence is 16 residues long. The genes are TRBV27 and TRBJ1-1; 11 nucleotides agree with TRBD1. This receptor was obtained from a man between 18 and 35 years old in good health and CMV-seronegative. Sequenced sample: PBMCs. In nucleotides, the CDR3 is TGTGCCAGCAGGCGGACAGGGGGCGGAGAGAACACTGAAGCTTTCTTT. Translated: CASRRTGGGENTEAFF.